This TCR beta chain was identified in a study of PD-1 blockade in mismatch repair-deficient tumors. The method was immunoSEQ multiplex PCR; TCRdb's version includes in-frame clones alone and lacks a portion of them. The table includes 90,000 to 130,000 clones, over 60% detected once. The ends lost 5 bases at V and 4 bases at J; junction bases unmatched: 9. The CDR3 extends over 15 amino acids. The germline V gene encodes CDR1 SGHNT and CDR2 YENEEA. The chain links TRBV11-3 to TRBJ2-7; 9 bases fit TRBD2. The source is an adult with mismatch repair-deficient cancer. This specimen was peripheral blood, taken approximately 64 weeks after starting pembrolizumab. The CDR3 protein is CASSGAAGGLYEQYF. The DNA for the CDR3 is TGTGCCAGCAGCGGGGCAGCGGGAGGTTTGTACGAGCAGTACTTC.